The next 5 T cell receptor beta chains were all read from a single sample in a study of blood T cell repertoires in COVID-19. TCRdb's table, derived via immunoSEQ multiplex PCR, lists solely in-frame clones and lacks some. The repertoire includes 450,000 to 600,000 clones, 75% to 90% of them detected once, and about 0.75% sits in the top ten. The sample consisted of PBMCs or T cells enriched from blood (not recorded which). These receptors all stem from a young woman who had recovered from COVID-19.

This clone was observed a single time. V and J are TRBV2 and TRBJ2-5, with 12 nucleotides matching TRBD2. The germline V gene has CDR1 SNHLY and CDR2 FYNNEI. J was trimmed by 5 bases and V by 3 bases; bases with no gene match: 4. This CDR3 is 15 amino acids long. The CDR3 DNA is TGTGCCAGCAGTGATACCGGGACTAGCGGGGAGACCCAGTACTTC. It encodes CASSDTGTSGETQYF.

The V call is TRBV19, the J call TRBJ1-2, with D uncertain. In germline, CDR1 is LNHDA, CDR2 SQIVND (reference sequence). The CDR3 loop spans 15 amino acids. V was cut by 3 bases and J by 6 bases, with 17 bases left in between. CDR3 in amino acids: CASSITLTLIDGYTF. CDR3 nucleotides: TGTGCCAGTAGTATCACCCTAACCCTGATAGATGGCTACACCTTC.

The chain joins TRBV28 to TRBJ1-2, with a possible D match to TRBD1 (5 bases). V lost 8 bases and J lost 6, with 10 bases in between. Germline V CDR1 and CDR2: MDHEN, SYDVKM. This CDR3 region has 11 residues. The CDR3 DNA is TGTGCCAGCCGGGGGAACGATGGCTACACCTTC. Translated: CASRGNDGYTF.

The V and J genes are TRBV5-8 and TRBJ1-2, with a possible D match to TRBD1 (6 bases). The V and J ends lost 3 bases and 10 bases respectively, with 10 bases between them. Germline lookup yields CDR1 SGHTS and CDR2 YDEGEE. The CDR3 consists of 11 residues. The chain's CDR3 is CASSYNRDYTF. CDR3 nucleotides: TGTGCCAGCAGCTACAACAGGGACTACACCTTC.

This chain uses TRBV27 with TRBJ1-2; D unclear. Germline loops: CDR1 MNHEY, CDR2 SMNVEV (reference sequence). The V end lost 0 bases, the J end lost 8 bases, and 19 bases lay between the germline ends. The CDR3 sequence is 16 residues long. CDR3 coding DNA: TGTGCCAGCAGTTTATCTTTTCAGAGGATCTCTGAAGGCTACACCTTC. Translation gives CASSLSFQRISEGYTF.